Below, 9 T cell receptor beta chains from the same sample are listed, as sequenced in a study of beta chain features in type 1 diabetes. General study points: Within each of all four CD4+ subsets, Type 1 diabetes patients had TCRB CDR3s that were moderately but significantly shorter.

Antigens for these TCRs are unknown. Expressed TCRB transcripts got sequenced, as all isolated RNA was reverse transcribed. TCRdb's copy holds only in-frame clones and misses some; the assay was immunoSEQ multiplex PCR. Here the sample spans a few hundred thousand clones, 13% to 15% being singletons. The sequencing sample was made of naive CD4+ T cells from blood. These receptor sequences come from a man aged 30 to 39 with type 1 diabetes.

Comments on this clone: The same CDR3 can be traced to other DNA sequences in this sample. The chain uses TRBV9 and TRBJ2-3; D may be TRBD2 (6 bases). Trimming removed 4 bases at V and 0 bases at J, with 9 bases between. This CDR3 region has 14 residues. Germline V gene data show CDR1 as SGDLS and CDR2 as YYNGEE. CDR3 nucleotides: TGTGCCAGCAGCCCGGGACTGAGCACAGATACGCAGTATTTT. Translation: CASSPGLSTDTQYF.

The J gene is TRBJ2-1, the V gene TRBV28; 7 nucleotides agree with TRBD2. Per germline, CDR1 MDHEN and CDR2 SYDVKM. The CDR3 sequence is 18 residues long. After removal of 5 bases from V and 0 bases from J, the junction contained 13 bases not matched to a gene. CDR3 residues: CASSPTRGGVSSYNEQFF. As DNA, the CDR3 is TGTGCCAGCAGTCCGACCCGCGGGGGTGTTAGCTCCTACAATGAGCAGTTCTTC.

The rearrangement joins TRBV18 to TRBJ2-7; D is uncertain. V was trimmed by 4 bases and J by 1 base, leaving 8 bases between them. The CDR3 sequence is 13 residues long. Germline V gene sequence: CDR1 KGHSH, CDR2 LQKENI. CDR3 sequence: CASSQFRSYEQYF. CDR3 in DNA: TGTGCCAGCTCACAATTTAGATCCTACGAGCAGTACTTC.

This chain joins TRBV28 and TRBJ2-1; D ambiguous. CDR1 is MDHEN and CDR2 is SYDVKM in the germline V gene. The V and J ends lost 3 bases and 5 bases respectively, with 11 bases between them. The CDR3 covers 14 residues. The DNA of the CDR3 is TGTGCCAGCAGTTTTTATTCAGAAAACAATGAGCAGTTCTTC. Encoded protein: CASSFYSENNEQFF.

The chain couples TRBV18 to TRBJ2-7; TRBD1 might be the D (5 bases). Germline V gives CDR1 KGHSH, CDR2 LQKENI. The CDR3 runs to 13 residues. V was trimmed by 0 bases and J by 12 bases, leaving 15 bases between them. CDR3 sequence: CASSPPDQGVRYF. CDR3 DNA sequence: TGTGCCAGCTCACCACCGGATCAGGGCGTCCGGTACTTC.

CDR3 sequence reads: CASGGDASGNYF. CDR3 bases: TGTGCCAGCGGTGGGGATGCTAGCGGAAACTACTTC. V usage is TRBV2 and J usage is TRBJ2-7, with 7 bases aligning to TRBD2. This CDR3 region has 12 residues. With 8 bases clipped from V and 13 bases from J, the junction kept 14 bases outside the gene matches. The germline CDR1 and CDR2 sequences are SNHLY and FYNNEI.

This sequence joins TRBV21-1 and TRBJ2-6; the table's D call TRBD2 went unverified against the DNA. TRBV21-1 is tagged as a pseudogene. This CDR3 is built from 14 residues. The CDR3 DNA reads TGTGCCAGCAGCAAACGGTCTGGGGCCAACGTCCTGACTTTC. Its protein is CASSKRSGANVLTF.

This clone showed up just a few times. This rearrangement joins TRBV27 to TRBJ2-1; D call uncertain. CDR1 is MNHEY, CDR2 SMNVEV, per germline (reference sequence). Trimming stripped 3 bases from V and 0 bases from J, with 9 bases between. The CDR3 spans 15 residues. The CDR3 here is CASSFPGSSYNEQFF. The CDR3 coding sequence is TGTGCCAGCAGTTTCCCAGGTAGCTCCTACAATGAGCAGTTCTTC.

This clone appeared a few times. V gene TRBV29-1 combines with J gene TRBJ1-5, with 8 bases matching TRBD1. Germline CDR1 reads SQVTM; CDR2 reads ANQGSEA. V was clipped by 7 bases and J by 1 base; unmatched bases: 3. CDR3 length: 13 amino acids. The DNA for the CDR3 is TGCAGCGCTACAGGGGGAAGCAATCAGCCCCAGCATTTT. Amino acids: CSATGGSNQPQHF.